This T cell receptor beta chain comes out of a study of OX40 agonist ivuxolimab in advanced cancers. Study as a whole: Administration of intravenous ivuxolimab to patients occurred every 2 weeks at 0.01 to 10 mg/kg. Study-wide results and limits: Certain nonresponders likewise exhibited a low normalized T-cell clonal expansion. Averaged across samples, CD8+ T cells carried more expanded clones than CD4+ did.

CDR1 SGDLS and CDR2 YYNGEE come from the germline V gene. The CDR3 contains 17 residues. The assay was immunoSEQ multiplex PCR, and TCRdb's table has in-frame clones only and misses some. The table includes 60,000 to 80,000 clones, 84% detected once. This clone was seen once. Its antigen is still unknown. The junction shows a germline mismatch at one end, possibly a read error. The same CDR3 can be traced to other DNA sequences in this sample. Autoimmune disease history or systemic immunosuppression excluded patients. This TCR was sampled from an adult with an advanced solid tumor such as melanoma, head and neck, liver or kidney cancer. J is TRBJ2-5 and V is TRBV9; 10 bases are shared with TRBD2. The sample was CD4+ or CD8+ T cells sorted from blood, taken in a trial of the OX40 agonist ivuxolimab. In nucleotides, the CDR3 is TGCGCCAGCAGCGTAGGGGCTAGCGGGGGACGCCAAGAGACCCAGTACTTC. Translation: CASSVGASGGRQETQYF.